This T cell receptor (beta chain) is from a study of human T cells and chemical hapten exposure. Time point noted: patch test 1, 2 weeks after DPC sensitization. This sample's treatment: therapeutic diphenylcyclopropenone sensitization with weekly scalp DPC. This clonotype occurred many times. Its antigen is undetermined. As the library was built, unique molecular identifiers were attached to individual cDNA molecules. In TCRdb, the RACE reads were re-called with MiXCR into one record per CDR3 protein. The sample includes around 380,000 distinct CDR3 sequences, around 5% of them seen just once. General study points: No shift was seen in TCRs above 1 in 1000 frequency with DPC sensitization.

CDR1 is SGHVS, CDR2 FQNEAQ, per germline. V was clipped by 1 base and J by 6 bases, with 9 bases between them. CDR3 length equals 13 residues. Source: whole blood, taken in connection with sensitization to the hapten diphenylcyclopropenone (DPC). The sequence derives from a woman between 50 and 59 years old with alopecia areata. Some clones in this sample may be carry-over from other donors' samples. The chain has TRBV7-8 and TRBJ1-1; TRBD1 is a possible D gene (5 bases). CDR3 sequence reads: CASSLGGLPEAFF. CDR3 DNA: TGTGCCAGCAGCTTAGGGGGCTTGCCTGAAGCTTTCTTT.